These 5 T cell receptor beta chains came from one sample sequenced in a study of blood T cell repertoires in COVID-19. Sequencing was performed with immunoSEQ multiplex PCR; in TCRdb, only in-frame clones are kept and a portion is missing. The sample consists of 150,000 to 200,000 clones, 80% of them appearing once. The sample comprised peripheral blood. All receptors come from a man between 65 and 85 years old with active or convalescent COVID-19.

The chain joins TRBV18 to TRBJ1-1; D unclear. The germline V gene encodes CDR1 KGHSH and CDR2 LQKENI. With 1 base removed from V and 6 bases from J, the gap between germline ends came to 12 bases. The CDR3 extends over 14 amino acids. DNA for the CDR3: TGTGCCAGCTCACCACAATACGGGGATCCTGAAGCTTTCTTT. Its protein is CASSPQYGDPEAFF.

The gene calls are TRBV7-3 and TRBJ1-1; D ambiguous. This CDR3 contains 13 residues. The germline V gene encodes CDR1 SGHTA and CDR2 FQGTGA. V gave up 3 bases and J gave up 3 bases, with 8 bases separating them. The CDR3 protein is CASSFGSDTEAFF. The CDR3, as DNA: TGTGCCAGCAGCTTCGGGTCGGACACTGAAGCTTTCTTT.

This clone was observed a few times. The chain is built from TRBV9 and TRBJ2-6; 10 nucleotides line up with TRBD2. The trim removed 6 bases at V and 3 bases at J, leaving 9 bases unmatched. The CDR3 is 17 residues long. The germline V gene encodes CDR1 SGDLS and CDR2 YYNGEE. The CDR3 DNA reads TGTGCCAGCACCGACAGCGGGGGGGCGGATGGGGCCAACGTCCTGACTTTC. It translates to CASTDSGGADGANVLTF.

J is TRBJ2-3 and V is TRBV30; perhaps TRBD1 as D (6 bases). The CDR3 totals 16 residues. The V and J ends lost 0 bases and 6 bases respectively, with 19 bases between them. Germline V lookup: CDR1 GTSNPN, CDR2 SVGIG (reference sequence). CDR3 coding DNA: TGTGCCTGGAGTGTGGTGGGGGCCCTCGCTGGGGATACGCAGTATTTT. This sequence encodes CAWSVVGALAGDTQYF.

The chain combines TRBV2 with TRBJ2-1; a weak D match, TRBD1 (7 bases). Germline V gene data show CDR1 as SNHLY and CDR2 as FYNNEI. V lost 3 bases and J 12 bases, leaving 18 bases between the germline ends. CDR3 length: 14 amino acids. The chain's CDR3 is CASSERRGPFVQFF. CDR3 coding DNA: TGTGCCAGCAGTGAGCGGAGGGGGCCCTTCGTGCAGTTCTTC. Complete variable domain (other parts from reference TRBV2 and TRBJ2-1): EPEVTQTPSHQVTQMGQEVILRCVPISNHLYFYWYRQILGQKVEFLVSFYNNEISEKSEIFDDQFSVERPDGSNFTLKIRSTKLEDSAMYFCASSERRGPFVQFFGPGTRLTVL.